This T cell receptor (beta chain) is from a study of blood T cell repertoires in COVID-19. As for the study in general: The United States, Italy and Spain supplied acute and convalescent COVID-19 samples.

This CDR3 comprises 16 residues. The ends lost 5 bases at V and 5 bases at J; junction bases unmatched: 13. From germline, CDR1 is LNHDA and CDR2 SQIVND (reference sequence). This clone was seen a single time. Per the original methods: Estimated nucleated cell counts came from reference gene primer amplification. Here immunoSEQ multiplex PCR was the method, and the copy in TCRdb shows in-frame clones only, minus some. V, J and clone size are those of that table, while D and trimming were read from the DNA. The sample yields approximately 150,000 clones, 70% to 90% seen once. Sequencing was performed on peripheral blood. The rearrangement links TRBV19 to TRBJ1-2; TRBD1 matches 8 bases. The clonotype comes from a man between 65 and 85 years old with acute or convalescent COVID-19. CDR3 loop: CASSARTGPHSYGYTF. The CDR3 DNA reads TGTGCCAGTAGTGCAAGGACAGGGCCTCATTCTTATGGCTACACCTTC.